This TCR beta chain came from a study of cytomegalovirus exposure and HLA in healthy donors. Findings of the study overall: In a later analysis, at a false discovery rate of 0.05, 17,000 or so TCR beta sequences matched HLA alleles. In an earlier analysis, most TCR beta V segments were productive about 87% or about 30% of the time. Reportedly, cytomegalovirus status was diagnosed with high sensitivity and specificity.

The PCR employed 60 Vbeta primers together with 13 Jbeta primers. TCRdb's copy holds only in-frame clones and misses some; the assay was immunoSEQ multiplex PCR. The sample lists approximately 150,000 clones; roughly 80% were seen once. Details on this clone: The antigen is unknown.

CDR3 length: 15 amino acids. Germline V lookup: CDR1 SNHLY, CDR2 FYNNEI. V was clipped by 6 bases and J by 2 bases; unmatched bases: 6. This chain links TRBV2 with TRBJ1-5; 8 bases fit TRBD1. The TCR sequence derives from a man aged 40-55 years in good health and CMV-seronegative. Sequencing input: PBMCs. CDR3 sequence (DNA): TGTGCCAGCAGCAAGACAGGGGAAGGCAATCAGCCCCAGCATTTT. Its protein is CASSKTGEGNQPQHF.